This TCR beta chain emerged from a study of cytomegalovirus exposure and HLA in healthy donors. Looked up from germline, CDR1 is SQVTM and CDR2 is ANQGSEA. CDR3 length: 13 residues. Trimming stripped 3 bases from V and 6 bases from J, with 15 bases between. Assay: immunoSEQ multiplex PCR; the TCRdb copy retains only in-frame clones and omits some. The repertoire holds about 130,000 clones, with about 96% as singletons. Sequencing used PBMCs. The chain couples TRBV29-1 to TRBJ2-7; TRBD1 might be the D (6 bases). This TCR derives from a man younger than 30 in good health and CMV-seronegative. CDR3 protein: CSVEFRQGPEQYF. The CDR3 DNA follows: TGCAGCGTTGAGTTTCGGCAGGGGCCCGAGCAGTACTTC.